A single sample is the source of the 2 T cell receptor beta chains below, sequenced in a study of T cells in Graves' hyperthyroidism and ophthalmopathy. Amplified regions were TCR beta CDR3 sequences from RNA transcripts. A set of HTBI primers served as the primers for a first-round RT-PCR of the TCR CDR3. Using its own MiXCR run on the multiplex PCR reads, TCRdb lists one record per CDR3 protein. The top ten hold roughly 7% of the sample, which has 550,000 to 600,000 distinct CDR3 sequences, approximately 15% seen once. Sample: blood. All receptors come from a young woman with Graves' ophthalmopathy.

V usage is TRBV6-1 and J usage is TRBJ2-1; D might be TRBD2 (5 bases). V lost 6 bases and J 1 base, leaving 13 bases between the germline ends. The CDR3 runs 15 residues. Looked up from germline, CDR1 is MNHNS and CDR2 is SASEGT. The CDR3 DNA reads as TGTGCCAGCAGCAAACTAGGCGGTTCCTACAATGAGCAGTTCTTC. Protein sequence: CASSKLGGSYNEQFF.

This clonotype was found many times. The chain carries TRBV29-1 and TRBJ2-7; D gene ambiguous. The V end was cut by 4 bases, the J end by 2 bases, with 12 bases between. CDR1 is SQVTM and CDR2 is ANQGSEA in the germline V gene. The CDR3 spans 13 residues. DNA for the CDR3: TGCAGCGTTGTAGCATCCTCGACCTACGAGCAGTACTTC. Translating it yields CSVVASSTYEQYF.